This T cell receptor beta chain was sequenced for a study of T cells in localized non-small cell lung cancer. Findings and caveats of the study: Adjacent lung tissue had a median roughly 52 of the top 100 clones found in the tumor. Investigators sequenced only a single tumor region, leaving heterogeneity possible. Patients showing higher blood T cell density tended to see longer overall survival.

Here immunoSEQ multiplex PCR was the method, and the copy in TCRdb shows in-frame clones only, minus some. The data hold tens of thousands of clones, with approximately 89% observed a single time. The germline gives CDR1 SGHNT, CDR2 YYREEE (reference sequence). V was pared by 4 bases and J by 2 bases, with 22 bases between. This CDR3 contains 18 residues. Turning to this clone: Antigen specificity is unknown.

The V call is TRBV5-4, the J call TRBJ2-4; perhaps TRBD2 as D (8 bases). The clonotype originates from a female donor at least 60 years old with stage II lung adenocarcinoma. The specimen comprised peripheral blood mononuclear cells, sampled before any cancer treatment. CDR3 bases: TGTGCCAGCAGCCCGGGACAGAGCGGGGGAGTGACCAAAAACATTCAGTACTTC. This codes for CASSPGQSGGVTKNIQYF.